This passage covers 22 T cell receptor beta chains from one sample sequenced in a study of T-cell memory formation after mild COVID-19. TCRdb re-analysed the 5' RACE reads in MiXCR, keeping a single row per CDR3 protein. The data show around 300,000 distinct CDR3 sequences, approximately 12% seen once. What was sequenced was PBMCs or a T cell subset sorted from them (not recorded which). The receptors here all came from a man younger than 35 who had mild COVID-19 (a few samples of this study predate the infection). Cell type and time point are not known.

This clonotype was observed a few times. The V and J genes are TRBV4-3 and TRBJ1-1; D unclear. The germline V gene encodes CDR1 LGHNA and CDR2 YSLEER. Between the trimmed V and J ends, which lost 1 base and 2 bases, there was a span of 8 bases. CDR3 length: 14 residues. The CDR3 spells CASSQAEFNTEAFF. CDR3 nucleotides: TGCGCCAGCAGCCAAGCGGAGTTCAACACTGAAGCTTTCTTT.

The rearrangement links TRBV5-1 to TRBJ2-3; D not resolved. With 0 bases removed from V and 2 bases from J, the gap between germline ends came to 13 bases. In germline, CDR1 is SGHRS, CDR2 YFSETQ. The CDR3 totals 16 residues. CDR3 DNA sequence: TGCGCCAGCAGCTTGGCCTGGGGAAATCCCACAGATACGCAGTATTTT. It codes for CASSLAWGNPTDTQYF. Full variable domain (rest looked up from reference TRBV5-1 and TRBJ2-3): KAGVTQTPRYLIKTRGQQVTLSCSPISGHRSVSWYQQTPGQGLQFLFEYFSETQRNKGNFPGRFSGRQFSNSRSEMNVSTLELGDSALYLCASSLAWGNPTDTQYFGPGTRLTVL.

The chain combines TRBV5-1 with TRBJ2-1, with D possibly being TRBD2 (7 bases). Per germline, CDR1 SGHRS and CDR2 YFSETQ. There are 17 residues in the CDR3. The V and J ends lost 9 bases and 0 bases respectively, with 22 bases between them. Here the CDR3 DNA reads TGCGCCACTTCTGTAAGCGGGACACTAAGCTCCTACAATGAGCAGTTCTTC. It is translated as CATSVSGTLSSYNEQFF.

V and J are TRBV20-1 and TRBJ1-4, with D possibly matching TRBD1 (5 bases). CDR1 and CDR2 from the germline V gene are DFQATT and SNEGSKA (reference sequence). The V end lost 2 bases, the J end lost 7 bases, and 14 bases lay between the germline ends. The CDR3 is 14 amino acids. CDR3 DNA: TGCAGTGCTAGAATGGGGCGGCTGGGTGAAAAACTGTTTTTT. It yields the protein CSARMGRLGEKLFF.

This clonotype appeared many times. The chain couples TRBV5-1 to TRBJ1-6; D not certain. This CDR3 is built from 15 residues. V was pared by 0 bases and J by 10 bases, with 14 bases between. CDR1 SGHRS and CDR2 YFSETQ come from the germline V gene. The CDR3 region has the DNA TGCGCCAGCAGCTTGGCCGGGGTCCTGGAATCACCCCTCCACTTT. Translation gives CASSLAGVLESPLHF.

In this sample, this clonotype turned up many times. The chain is built from TRBV7-2 and TRBJ2-1; a weak D match, TRBD2 (6 bases). This CDR3 region has 15 residues. V lost 1 base to trimming and J lost 0 bases, with 7 bases between them. Germline CDR1 is SGHTA and CDR2 is FQGNSA. DNA for the CDR3: TGTGCCAGCAGCTTAGGGCGGGGCTCCTACAATGAGCAGTTCTTC. Its translation is CASSLGRGSYNEQFF.

In this sample, this clonotype turned up a few times. The chain carries TRBV6-5 and TRBJ1-3; no reliable D call. Trimming shortened V by 11 bases and J by 0 bases, and 8 bases separated the two germline ends. CDR1 and CDR2 (germline): MNHEY, SVGAGI. The CDR3 runs to 12 residues. This CDR3 reads CAAVSSGNTIYF. In DNA, the CDR3 is TGTGCCGCGGTGAGCTCTGGAAACACCATATATTTT.

This chain joins TRBV28 and TRBJ2-1, with 10 positions matching TRBD2. From germline, CDR1 is MDHEN and CDR2 SYDVKM. After removal of 7 bases from V and 7 bases from J, the junction contained 10 bases not matched to a gene. CDR3 length: 15 residues. The CDR3 reads CASIGFGTSENEQFF. In DNA, the CDR3 is TGTGCCAGCATCGGTTTCGGGACTAGCGAGAATGAGCAGTTCTTC. The complete variable domain, with remaining parts taken from reference TRBV28 and TRBJ2-1, reads DVKVTQSSRYLVKRTGEKVFLECVQDMDHENMFWYRQDPGLGLRLIYFSYDVKMKEKGDIPEGYSVSREKKERFSLILESASTNQTSMYLCASIGFGTSENEQFFGPGTRLTVL.

This chain uses TRBV10-2 with TRBJ2-5; 8 positions agree with TRBD2. Germline values: CDR1 WSHSY, CDR2 SAAADI. The CDR3 loop spans 13 amino acids. After removal of 6 bases from V and 2 bases from J, the junction contained 2 bases not matched to a gene. CDR3 in amino acids: CASRAGAQETQYF. CDR3 coding DNA: TGCGCCAGCAGAGCGGGGGCTCAAGAGACCCAGTACTTC.

Many counts were recorded for this clonotype. The chain carries TRBV7-9 and TRBJ2-1; no firm D call. V lost 1 base and J lost 5, with 12 bases in between. The CDR3 consists of 15 residues. Looked up from germline, CDR1 is SEHNR and CDR2 is FQNEAQ (reference sequence). Written as DNA, the CDR3 is TGTGCCAGCAGCTTAGGCGGCTGGGCGGACAATGAGCAGTTCTTC. Its translation: CASSLGGWADNEQFF.

The CDR3 nucleotides read TGTGCCAGCAGCGAGGGGGTTCGGAACACTGAAGCTTTCTTT. Translation: CASSEGVRNTEAFF. The chain combines TRBV9 with TRBJ1-1, with D perhaps TRBD1 (6 bases). Per germline, CDR1 SGDLS and CDR2 YYNGEE. Trimming took off 3 bases at V and 1 base at J, with 10 bases between the two ends. CDR3 length equals 14 residues.

V is TRBV29-1 and J is TRBJ2-5; 8 bases match TRBD1. CDR1 is SQVTM, CDR2 ANQGSEA, per germline. V trimming: 4 bases; J trimming: 1 base; junction bases outside the gene matches: 14. This CDR3 is 17 amino acids long. The CDR3 loop is CSVVFRVSGQVQETQYF. CDR3 in DNA: TGCAGCGTTGTTTTCCGTGTTTCGGGACAGGTCCAAGAGACCCAGTACTTC.

At least ten counts were recorded for this clonotype. This sequence joins TRBV7-9 and TRBJ1-1, with unresolved D. The CDR3 totals 14 residues. The V end was cut by 5 bases, the J end by 6 bases, with 16 bases between. Germline CDR1 and CDR2: SEHNR and FQNEAQ (reference sequence). CDR3 in DNA: TGTGCCAGCAGCGCCTCTGTGGGGATCGCTGAAGCTTTCTTT. Its protein is CASSASVGIAEAFF.

This clonotype has ten or more counts. The chain links TRBV29-1 to TRBJ2-5; TRBD1 or TRBD2 may be the D gene (5 bases each). CDR1 SQVTM and CDR2 ANQGSEA come from the germline V gene. The CDR3 covers 14 residues. Trimming took off 8 bases at V and 4 bases at J, with 20 bases between the two ends. The chain's CDR3 is CSLATGRSRETQYF. CDR3 nucleotides: TGCAGCCTGGCGACGGGACGTAGCAGAGAGACCCAGTACTTC.

The V call is TRBV5-1, the J call TRBJ2-1; 14 bases are shared with TRBD2. With 6 bases clipped from V and 10 bases from J, the junction kept 9 bases outside the gene matches. Germline loops: CDR1 SGHRS, CDR2 YFSETQ. This CDR3 spans 15 amino acids. This CDR3 is CASKRPGLAGAEQFF. The CDR3 DNA reads TGCGCCAGCAAAAGGCCGGGACTAGCGGGGGCCGAGCAGTTCTTC.

The chain carries TRBV4-3 and TRBJ2-7; unclear D gene. The CDR3 loop spans 10 amino acids. Trimming cost V 0 bases and J 8 bases, with 2 bases left between them. The germline CDR1 and CDR2 sequences are LGHNA and YSLEER. In DNA form, the CDR3 reads TGCGCCAGCAGCCAAGACCAGCAGTACTTC. Encoded protein: CASSQDQQYF.

V and J are TRBV5-3 and TRBJ2-4; TRBD1 matches 8 bases. TRBV5-3 is treated as an ORF (open reading frame) with a function not yet certain. The CDR3 is 14 residues long. V lost 4 bases and J lost 3; bases outside the gene matches: 3. The CDR3 sequence: CARSIGQGKNIQYF. The CDR3 DNA reads as TGTGCCAGAAGCATAGGACAGGGCAAAAACATTCAGTACTTC.

The chain links TRBV27 to TRBJ2-3; either TRBD1 or TRBD2 may supply D (6 bases each). The V end was cut by 3 bases, the J end by 6 bases, with 16 bases between. The CDR3 has 15 residues. Germline loops: CDR1 MNHEY, CDR2 SMNVEV (reference sequence). The CDR3 loop is CASSFLWGAKDTQYF. CDR3 sequence (DNA): TGTGCCAGCAGTTTTCTGTGGGGGGCCAAGGATACGCAGTATTTT.

This chain joins TRBV6-5 and TRBJ2-2; D is perhaps TRBD1 (5 bases). CDR1 and CDR2 from the germline V gene are MNHEY and SVGAGI. The CDR3 has 13 amino acids. Trimming stripped 8 bases from V and 4 bases from J, with 11 bases between. The CDR3 protein is CASRQSATGELFF. CDR3 bases: TGTGCCAGCCGACAGTCAGCCACCGGGGAGCTGTTTTTT.

V gene TRBV7-9 combines with J gene TRBJ1-2; a weak D match, TRBD1 (6 bases). The CDR3 contains 13 residues. Trimming left V 3 bases short and J 9 bases short, with 14 bases between. Germline CDR1 and CDR2: SEHNR and FQNEAQ (reference sequence). The CDR3 is CASSLDSLWSYTF. DNA for the CDR3: TGTGCCAGCAGCTTGGACAGCCTGTGGAGCTACACCTTC.

The chain couples TRBV6-6 to TRBJ2-7; 7 bases are a match to TRBD1. The CDR3 extends over 14 amino acids. Trimming removed 6 bases from V and 3 bases from J; junction bases left unmatched: 8. CDR1 and CDR2 (germline): MNHNY, SVGAGI (reference sequence). CDR3 region: CASSNPGTVYEQYF. The DNA of the CDR3 is TGTGCCAGCAGCAACCCCGGGACAGTCTACGAGCAGTACTTC.

This sequence joins TRBV3-1 and TRBJ2-2, with 8 bases lining up with TRBD1. This CDR3 spans 13 amino acids. Germline trimming cut 8 bases from V and 5 bases from J; bases unmatched to any gene: 4. Germline V CDR1 and CDR2: LGHDT, YNNKEL (reference sequence). CDR3 nucleotides: TGTGCCAGCGAGACAGGGGTTACCGGGGAGCTGTTTTTT. This gives the protein CASETGVTGELFF. Combining the CDR3 with reference TRBV3-1 and TRBJ2-2 gives the whole variable domain DTAVSQTPKYLVTQMGNDKSIKCEQNLGHDTMYWYKQDSKKFLKIMFSYNNKELIINETVPNRFSPKSPDKAHLNLHINSLELGDSAVYFCASETGVTGELFFGEGSRLTVL.